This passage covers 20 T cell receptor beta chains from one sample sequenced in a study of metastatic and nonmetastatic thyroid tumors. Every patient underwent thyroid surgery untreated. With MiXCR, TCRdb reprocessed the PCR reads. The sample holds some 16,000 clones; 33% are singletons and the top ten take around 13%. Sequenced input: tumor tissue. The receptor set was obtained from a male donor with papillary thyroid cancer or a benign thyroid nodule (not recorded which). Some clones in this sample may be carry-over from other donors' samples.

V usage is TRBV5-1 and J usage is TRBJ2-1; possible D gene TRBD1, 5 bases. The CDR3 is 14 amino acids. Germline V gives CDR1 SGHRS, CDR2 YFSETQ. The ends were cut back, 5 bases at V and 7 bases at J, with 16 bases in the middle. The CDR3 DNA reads TGCGCCAGCAGTCTGTGGGGCCCCGGTAATGAGCAGTTCTTC. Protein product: CASSLWGPGNEQFF.

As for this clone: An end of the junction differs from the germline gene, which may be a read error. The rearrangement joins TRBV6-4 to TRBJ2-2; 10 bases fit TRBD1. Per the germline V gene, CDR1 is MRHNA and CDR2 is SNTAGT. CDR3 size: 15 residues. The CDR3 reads CASSEGTGDTGYLCF. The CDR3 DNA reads TGTGCCAGCAGTGAGGGGACAGGGGACACGGGGTACCTTTGTTTT.

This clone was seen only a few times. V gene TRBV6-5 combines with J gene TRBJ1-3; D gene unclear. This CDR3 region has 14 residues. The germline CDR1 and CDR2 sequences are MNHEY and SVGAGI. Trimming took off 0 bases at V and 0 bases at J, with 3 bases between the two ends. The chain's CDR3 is CASSYSDSGNTIYF. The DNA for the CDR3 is TGTGCCAGCAGTTACTCAGACTCTGGAAACACCATATATTTT.

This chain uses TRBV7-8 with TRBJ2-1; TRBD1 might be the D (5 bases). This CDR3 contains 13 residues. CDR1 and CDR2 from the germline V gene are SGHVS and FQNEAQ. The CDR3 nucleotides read TGTGTCTGCAGCTTGCAGGGATACAATGAGCAGTTCTTC. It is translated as CVCSLQGYNEQFF.

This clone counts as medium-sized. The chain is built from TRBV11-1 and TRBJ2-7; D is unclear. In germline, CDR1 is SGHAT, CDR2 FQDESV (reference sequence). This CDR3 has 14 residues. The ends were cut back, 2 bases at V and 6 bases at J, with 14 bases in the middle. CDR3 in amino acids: CASSLRHPPGEQYF. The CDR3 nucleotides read TGTGCCAGCAGCTTACGACATCCACCGGGCGAGCAGTACTTC.

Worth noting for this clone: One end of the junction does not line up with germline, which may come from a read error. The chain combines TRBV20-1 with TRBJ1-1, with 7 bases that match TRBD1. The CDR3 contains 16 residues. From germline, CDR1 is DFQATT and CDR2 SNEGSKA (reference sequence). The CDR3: CSARDRIKGASTESFF. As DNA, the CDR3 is TGCAGTGCTAGAGATCGAATAAAGGGGGCTAGCACTGAATCTTTCTTT.

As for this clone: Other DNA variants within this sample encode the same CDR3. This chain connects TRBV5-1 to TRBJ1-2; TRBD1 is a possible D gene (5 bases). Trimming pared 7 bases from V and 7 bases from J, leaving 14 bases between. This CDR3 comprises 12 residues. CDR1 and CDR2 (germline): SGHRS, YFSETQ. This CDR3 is CASGPTGSGYTF. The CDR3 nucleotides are TGCGCCAGCGGCCCCACAGGTTCTGGCTACACCTTC.

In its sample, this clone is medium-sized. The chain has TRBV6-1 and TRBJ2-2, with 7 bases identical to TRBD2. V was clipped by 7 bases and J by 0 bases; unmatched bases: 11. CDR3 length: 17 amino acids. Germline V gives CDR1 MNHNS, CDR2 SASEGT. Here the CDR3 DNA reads TGTGCCAGCAAGCTTAGCGGGTCATACGCGAACACCGGGGAGCTGTTTTTT. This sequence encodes CASKLSGSYANTGELFF.

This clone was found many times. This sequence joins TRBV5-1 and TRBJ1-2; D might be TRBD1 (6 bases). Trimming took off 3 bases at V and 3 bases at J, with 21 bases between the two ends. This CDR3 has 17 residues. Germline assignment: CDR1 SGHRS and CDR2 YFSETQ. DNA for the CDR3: TGCGCCAGCAGCTCGTATACATCAGGGGTCAAATACTATGGCTACACCTTC. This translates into CASSSYTSGVKYYGYTF.

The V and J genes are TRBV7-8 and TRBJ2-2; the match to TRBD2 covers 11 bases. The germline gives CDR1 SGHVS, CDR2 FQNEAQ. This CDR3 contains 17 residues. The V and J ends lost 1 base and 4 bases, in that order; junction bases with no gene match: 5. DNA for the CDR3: TGTGCCAGCAGCTTAGGGCTAGCGGGAGGCGGCACCGGGGAGCTGTTTTTT. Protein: CASSLGLAGGGTGELFF. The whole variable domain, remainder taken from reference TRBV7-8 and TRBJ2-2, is GAGVSQSPRYKVAKRGQDVALRCDPISGHVSLFWYQQALGQGPEFLTYFQNEAQLDKSGLPSDRFFAERPEGSVSTLKIQRTQQEDSAVYLCASSLGLAGGGTGELFFGEGSRLTVL.

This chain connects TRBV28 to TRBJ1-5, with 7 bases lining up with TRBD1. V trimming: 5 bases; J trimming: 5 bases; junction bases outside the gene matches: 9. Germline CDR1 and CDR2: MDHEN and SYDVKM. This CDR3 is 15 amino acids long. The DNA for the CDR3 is TGTGCCAGCAGTCAAACAGGGGCTAGTCATCAGCCCCAGCATTTT. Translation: CASSQTGASHQPQHF.

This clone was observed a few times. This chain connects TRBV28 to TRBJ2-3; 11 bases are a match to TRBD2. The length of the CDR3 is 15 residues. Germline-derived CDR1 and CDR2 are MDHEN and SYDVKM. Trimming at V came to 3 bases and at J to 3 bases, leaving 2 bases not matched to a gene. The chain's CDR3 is CASSFRTSGTDTQYF. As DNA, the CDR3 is TGTGCCAGCAGTTTTAGGACTAGCGGGACAGATACGCAGTATTTT.

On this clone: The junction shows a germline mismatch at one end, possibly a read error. The CDR3, as DNA: TGTGCCGGCAGCCCGACTAGCGGGGGCCTGAACACCCGGGAGATGTTTTTT. It specifies CAGSPTSGGLNTREMFF. V and J are TRBV12-3 or TRBV12-4 and TRBJ2-2; 12 bases are a match to TRBD2. CDR3 length: 17 amino acids.

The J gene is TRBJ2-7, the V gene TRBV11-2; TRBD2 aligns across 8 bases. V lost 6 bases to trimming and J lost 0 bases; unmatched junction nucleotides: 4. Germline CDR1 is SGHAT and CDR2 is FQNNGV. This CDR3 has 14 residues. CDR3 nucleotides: TGTGCCAGCAGGATGGGACTAGGCTCCTACGAGCAGTACTTC. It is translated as CASRMGLGSYEQYF.

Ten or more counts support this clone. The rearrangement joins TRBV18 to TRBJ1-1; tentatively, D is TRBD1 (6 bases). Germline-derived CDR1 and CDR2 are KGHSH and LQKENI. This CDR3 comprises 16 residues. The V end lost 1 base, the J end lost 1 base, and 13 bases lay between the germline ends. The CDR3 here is CASSPRSAQGNTEAFF. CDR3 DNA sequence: TGTGCCAGCTCACCACGGAGTGCACAGGGGAACACTGAAGCTTTCTTT.

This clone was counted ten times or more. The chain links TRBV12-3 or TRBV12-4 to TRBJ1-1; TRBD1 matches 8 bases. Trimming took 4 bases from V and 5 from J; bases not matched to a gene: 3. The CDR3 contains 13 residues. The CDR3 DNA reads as TGTGCCAGCAGTTCACGACAGGGGACTGAAGCTTTCTTT. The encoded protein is CASSSRQGTEAFF.

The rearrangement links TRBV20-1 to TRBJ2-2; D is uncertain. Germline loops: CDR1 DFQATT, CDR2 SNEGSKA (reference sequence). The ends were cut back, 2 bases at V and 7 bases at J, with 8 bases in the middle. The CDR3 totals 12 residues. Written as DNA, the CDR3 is TGCAGTGCTAGACCCAACGTCGGGGAGCTGTTTTTT. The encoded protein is CSARPNVGELFF.

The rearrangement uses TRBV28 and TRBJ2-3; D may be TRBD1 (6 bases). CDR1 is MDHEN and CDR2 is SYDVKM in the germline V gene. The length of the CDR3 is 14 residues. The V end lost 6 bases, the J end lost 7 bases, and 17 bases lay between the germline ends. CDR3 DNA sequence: TGTGCCAGCAGGTTGTGGGACACGGAAAATACGCAGTATTTT. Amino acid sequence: CASRLWDTENTQYF.

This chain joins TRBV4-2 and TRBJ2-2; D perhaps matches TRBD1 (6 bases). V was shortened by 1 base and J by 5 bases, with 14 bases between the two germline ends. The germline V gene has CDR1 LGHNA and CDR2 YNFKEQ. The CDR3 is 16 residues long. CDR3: CASSQVRGFKTGELFF. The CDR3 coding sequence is TGTGCCAGCAGCCAAGTCAGGGGATTCAAAACCGGGGAGCTGTTTTTT.

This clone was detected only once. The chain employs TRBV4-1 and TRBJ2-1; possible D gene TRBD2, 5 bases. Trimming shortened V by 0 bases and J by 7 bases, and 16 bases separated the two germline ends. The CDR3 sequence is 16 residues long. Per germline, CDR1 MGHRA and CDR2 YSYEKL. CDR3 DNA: TGCGCCAGCAGCCAAGATCTGGTAGTAGCGCGGAATGAGCAGTTCTTC. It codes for CASSQDLVVARNEQFF.